This T cell receptor beta chain was obtained from a study of shared clonotypes between healthy human individuals (TCRdb year 2020). Context from the whole study: The cohort comprised two women and a few men aged 18 to 49 years. For each donor, three plates each were used for CD4 naive and CD4 memory, two plates were used for CD8 naive, and one plate was used for CD8 memory. To estimate repertoire size and how much clonotypes are shared between individuals, the study performed deep sequencing of blood TCR repertoires from roughly five healthy adults. Different laboratories and diverse techniques were used to prepare libraries and sequence TCR repertoires, to increase sequencing depth and limit assay-specific biases. Leukapheresis yielded between about 0.94 and 10 billion PBMCs per donor. The paper's findings and limits, for the study overall: Rarefaction of sorted-subset datasets indicated incomplete sequencing despite the large sequencing depth. Based on pairwise subsampling, the degree of clonotype sharing among donors was expected to be affected by sequencing depth. Estimated clonotype richness was generally larger for naive than for memory subsets. Compared with non-shared clonotypes, the clonotypes found in all four sorted-subset donors had higher generation probabilities. Sampling was restricted to blood, and TCR repertoires in tissues likely differ from the TCR repertoires found in blood. Because the study included a small number of donors, the genetic and exposure-history diversity represented was limited. Across four donors, 4.5% to 6.5% of naive CD4, 3.5% of naive CD8, 2.3% of memory CD4, and approximately 0.42% of memory CD8 clonotypes were shared.

CDR1 is given as GTSNPN and CDR2 as SVGIG, both from the germline V gene (reference sequence). The CDR3 holds 16 amino acids from the cysteine to the phenylalanine. Only CDR3 DNA remains: 48 bases, in frame from the first base. Relative to germline, V is missing 0 bases and J is missing 1 base, with 7 bases of the junction outside any gene match. Donors were healthy HIV-negative adults with no recently reported acute infections or vaccinations. All donors were Caucasian adults living in Nashville, Tennessee, USA. Magnetic negative selection was used to enrich CD4+ T cells, after which naive cells were positively selected on CD45RA and the negative fraction became the memory subset. After blood collection by leukapheresis, PBMCs were isolated using Ficoll-Histopaque density gradient centrifugation and then cryopreserved in the vapor phase of liquid nitrogen. Purity and quantity of every magnetically sorted T cell population were checked by analytical flow cytometry. Genomic DNA was isolated from every sorted fraction and measured by UV absorbance on a Nanodrop 2000c.

TCR CDR3 regions were amplified from genomic DNA by multiplex PCR using the deep immunoSEQ assay. Extracted genomic DNA from each cell subset was distributed evenly across all wells of several immunoSEQ 96-well plates, and each plate was treated as a replicate. For sorted subsets, each replicate PCR was loaded with about 200 ng genomic DNA, equivalent to 30,000 or so T cell genomes. Purified libraries were quantified with a Qubit 3.0 fluorometer, sized on a Bioanalyzer 2100, and re-quantified with the KAPA Library Quantification kit. Every immunoSEQ 96-well plate was sequenced on a dedicated single-read 150-cycle Illumina NextSeq 550 flow cell. The authors' pipeline ran thus. Because the immunoSEQ output included only junctional sequences and no quality scores, the filtering could not be the same as the filtering used for full-length reads. Sequences were annotated with PyIR, a Python wrapper for IgBLAST v1.9, using IMGT germline references to assign V/J genes and CDR3. Reads were removed for weak V/J assignments (E-value above 1e-6), missing CDR3, stop codons, out-of-frame junctions, or ambiguous translated residues. V3J clonotypes were defined by identical inferred V gene, J gene, and CDR3 amino acid sequence. To compute the percentage overlap between repertoires, the number of shared unique clonotypes was divided by the size of the smaller repertoire. Repertoire richness was assessed with RTK rarefaction, the Chao1 estimator, and Recon v2.1 estimates of unobserved clonotypes. Generation probabilities were computed with OLGA for all TCRbeta clonotypes obtained by the gDNA method from a handful of donors. What TCRdb holds here is the immuneACCESS table cut down to in-frame rearrangements. Part of the clones is not present; checked against another copy, under half of the missing clones reflect an unresolved V gene, and the others are unexplained. That table furnishes V, J and clone size, whereas the DNA furnished D and trimming. For this sample there are over a million clones; approximately 98% appear just once. The top ten constitute roughly 0.42% of the sample.

This clone was found a few times. Its antigen has not been determined. No clone much larger than this one lies a single base away; base qualities are absent. The TCR originated in a man in his thirties or forties in good health. The chain couples TRBV30 to TRBJ2-7, with 9 bases aligning to TRBD1. The sample was naive CD4+ T cells sorted from blood. Read against the paper, the sample's cell subset or site label means: CD45RA+ positively selected. For the CDR3, the sequence is CAWSVNRGLSSYEQYF. The sequenced DNA: TGTGCCTGGAGTGTAAACAGGGGGCTTTCGTCCTACGAGCAGTACTTC.